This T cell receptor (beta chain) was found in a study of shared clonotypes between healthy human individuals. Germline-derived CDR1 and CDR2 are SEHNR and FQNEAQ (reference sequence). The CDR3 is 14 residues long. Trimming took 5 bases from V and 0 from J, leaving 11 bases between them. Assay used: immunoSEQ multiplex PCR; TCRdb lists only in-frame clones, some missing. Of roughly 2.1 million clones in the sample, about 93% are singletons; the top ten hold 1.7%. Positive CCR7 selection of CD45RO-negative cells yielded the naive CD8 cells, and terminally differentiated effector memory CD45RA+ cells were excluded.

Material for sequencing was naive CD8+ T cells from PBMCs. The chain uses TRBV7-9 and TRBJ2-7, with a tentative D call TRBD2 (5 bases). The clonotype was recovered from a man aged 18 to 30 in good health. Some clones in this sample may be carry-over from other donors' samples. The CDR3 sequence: CASSHKGSSYEQYF. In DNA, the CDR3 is TGTGCCAGCAGCCATAAAGGGAGCTCCTACGAGCAGTACTTC.